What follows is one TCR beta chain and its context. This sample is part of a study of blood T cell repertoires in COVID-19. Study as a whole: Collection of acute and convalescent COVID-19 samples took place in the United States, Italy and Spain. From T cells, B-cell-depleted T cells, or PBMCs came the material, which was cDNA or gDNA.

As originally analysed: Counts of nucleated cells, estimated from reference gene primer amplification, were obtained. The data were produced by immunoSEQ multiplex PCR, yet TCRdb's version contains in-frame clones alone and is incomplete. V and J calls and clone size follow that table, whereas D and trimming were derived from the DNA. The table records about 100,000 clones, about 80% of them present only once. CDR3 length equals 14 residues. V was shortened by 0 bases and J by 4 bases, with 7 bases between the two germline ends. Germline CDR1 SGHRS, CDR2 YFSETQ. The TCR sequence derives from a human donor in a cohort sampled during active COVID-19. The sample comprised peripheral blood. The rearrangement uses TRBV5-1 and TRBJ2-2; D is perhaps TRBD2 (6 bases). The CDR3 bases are TGCGCCAGCAGCTTGGGGAGGGCCACCGGGGAGCTGTTTTTT. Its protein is CASSLGRATGELFF.